A selection of T cell receptor beta chains follows, all from one sample in a study of shared T cell receptors in the human thymus. Clones were read by immunoSEQ multiplex PCR, and TCRdb kept only the in-frame ones, dropping some. The table includes around 67,000 clones, around 96% detected once. The sample was thymocytes. The origin of the receptors is a human donor. Each CDR3 is given with its conserved first and last residue. A D gene is named only where the DNA matches it firmly. Some rows mark clone size as missing; the rest say once, few, many or name a class of expanded clone.

v_gene,abundance,d_gene,j_gene,CDR3aa,CDR3nt
TRBV14,-,-,TRBJ2-2,CASSHKIVSGELFF,TGTGCCAGCAGCCACAAGATCGTATCCGGGGAGCTGTTTTTT
TRBV7-9,-,TRBD1,TRBJ1-3,CASTGLDRSSGNTIYF,TGTGCCAGCACAGGTCTGGACAGGAGCTCTGGAAACACCATATATTTT
TRBV5-1,-,-,TRBJ1-2,CASSLVEGGGYTF,TGCGCCAGCAGCTTGGTAGAGGGAGGTGGCTACACCTTC
TRBV4-3,-,-,TRBJ2-7,CASSPLAGYPSYEQYF,TGCGCCAGCAGCCCCCTGGCTGGCTACCCTTCCTACGAGCAGTACTTC
TRBV30,-,-,TRBJ2-1,CAWSPGLRGYNEQFF,TGTGCCTGGAGTCCCGGCCTCCGGGGCTACAATGAGCAGTTCTTC
TRBV5-1,-,TRBD1,TRBJ1-2,CASSPGQGSSRERGYTF,TGCGCCAGCAGCCCAGGACAGGGATCTTCCAGGGAACGGGGCTACACCTTC
TRBV9,-,TRBD2,TRBJ2-1,CASSALNPREEYEQFF,TGTGCCAGCAGCGCCCTTAACCCCCGGGAGGAGTATGAGCAGTTCTTC
TRBV5-1,-,TRBD1,TRBJ1-3,CASSTRTGGRFSGNTIYF,TGCGCCAGCAGCACGAGGACAGGGGGACGCTTCTCTGGAAACACCATATATTTT
TRBV4-3,-,-,TRBJ1-3,CASSQERTGTSGNTIYF,TGCGCCAGCAGCCAAGAACGAACAGGAACCTCTGGAAACACCATATATTTT
TRBV6-4,once,-,TRBJ1-4,CASRGNEKLFF,TGTGCCAGCAGGGGAAATGAAAAACTGTTTTTT
TRBV14,-,TRBD2,TRBJ2-3,CASSPRSRGGATDTQYF,TGTGCCAGCAGCCCAAGGTCTCGCGGGGGGGCAACAGATACGCAGTATTTT
TRBV14,once,-,TRBJ1-2,CASSQGSGARGYTF,TGTGCCAGCAGCCAAGGTTCAGGGGCTCGGGGCTACACCTTC
TRBV5-6,-,TRBD1,TRBJ2-7,CASSLTGTAQPYCSDEQYF,TGTGCCAGCAGCTTAACCGGGACAGCTCAACCCTATTGCTCGGACGAGCAGTACTTC
TRBV4-1,-,-,TRBJ1-5,CASSQDQPAPQNNQPQHF,TGCGCCAGCAGCCAAGACCAACCGGCTCCACAAAACAATCAGCCCCAGCATTTT
TRBV19,-,TRBD1,TRBJ2-7,CASRGQTYEQYF,TGTGCCAGTAGGGGACAGACCTACGAGCAGTACTTC
TRBV5-4,-,TRBD2,TRBJ2-2,CASRNGLAVTGELFF,TGTGCCAGCAGGAACGGACTAGCGGTCACCGGGGAGCTGTTTTTT
TRBV7-9,-,TRBD2,TRBJ2-3,CASSKTSGGGGTDTQYF,TGTGCCAGCAGCAAGACTAGCGGGGGGGGCGGCACAGATACGCAGTATTTT
TRBV11-3,-,-,TRBJ2-2,CASSLEPRTGSTGELFF,TGTGCCAGCAGCTTAGAGCCCAGAACAGGTTCCACCGGGGAGCTGTTTTTT
TRBV28,-,-,TRBJ2-7,CASSLSRERGVPFYEQYF,TGTGCCAGCAGTTTATCCAGAGAGCGAGGGGTTCCCTTCTACGAGCAGTACTTC
TRBV28,-,TRBD1,TRBJ2-7,CASSPFPVQGAQEQYF,TGTGCCAGCAGTCCCTTCCCTGTCCAGGGGGCCCAGGAGCAGTACTTC
TRBV7-9,-,-,TRBJ1-3,CASRQKGNTIYF,TGTGCCAGCAGGCAGAAGGGAAACACCATATATTTT
TRBV18,-,-,TRBJ2-2,CASSPSPRDPKKVGELFF,TGTGCCAGCTCACCATCCCCCCGGGACCCCAAAAAGGTCGGGGAGCTGTTTTTT
TRBV28,-,TRBD2,TRBJ2-6,CASSLQQRGGLFILNSGANVLTF,TGTGCCAGCAGTTTACAACAGCGGGGGGGCCTTTTCATCTTAAACTCTGGGGCCAACGTCCTGACTTTC
TRBV7-2,-,TRBD1,TRBJ1-6,CASSLVLGQSPLHF,TGTGCCAGCAGCTTAGTCCTGGGACAGTCACCCCTCCACTTT
TRBV4-1,-,-,TRBJ2-7,CASSQDLEYEQYF,TGCGCCAGCAGCCAAGACTTGGAGTACGAGCAGTACTTC
TRBV7-8,-,-,TRBJ1-1,CASSPMGTEAFF,TGTGCCAGCAGCCCCATGGGCACTGAAGCTTTCTTT
TRBV9,-,-,TRBJ2-3,CASSVGGGGPPDTQYF,TGTGCCAGCAGCGTAGGAGGGGGGGGGCCCCCAGATACGCAGTATTTT
TRBV5-6,-,-,TRBJ2-3,CASSFRSTPEGTDTQYF,TGTGCCAGCAGCTTCAGGTCGACCCCCGAGGGCACAGATACGCAGTATTTT
TRBV21-1,-,-,TRBJ1-2,CASSSSGQAWVGYGYTF,TGTGCCAGCAGCTCCTCGGGACAGGCCTGGGTCGGATATGGCTACACCTTC
TRBV4-2,-,TRBD2,TRBJ2-1,CASSPAGLAGKQFF,TGTGCCAGCAGCCCAGCGGGACTAGCGGGAAAACAGTTCTTC
TRBV4-2,-,TRBD2,TRBJ2-1,CASSQYYGTIDYNEQFF,TGTGCCAGCAGCCAATATTATGGGACTATAGATTACAATGAGCAGTTCTTC
TRBV4-1,-,TRBD1,TRBJ2-7,CASSPDRGHGEQYF,TGCGCCAGCAGCCCCGACAGGGGGCACGGCGAGCAGTACTTC
TRBV9,-,-,TRBJ1-4,CASSTRGRTTNEKLFF,TGTGCCAGCAGCACCAGGGGTCGGACAACTAATGAAAAACTGTTTTTT
TRBV12-5,-,TRBD1,TRBJ1-5,CATTKGGTGGNQPQHF,TGTGCTACCACAAAGGGGGGGACAGGGGGCAATCAGCCCCAGCATTTT
TRBV30,few,TRBD1,TRBJ1-5,CAWRTGTENQPQHF,TGTGCCTGGCGGACCGGGACAGAGAATCAGCCCCAGCATTTT
TRBV27,-,TRBD2,TRBJ2-1,CASSIPSETGTSGYNEQFF,TGTGCCAGCAGTATACCCTCTGAAACGGGGACTAGCGGGTACAATGAGCAGTTCTTC
TRBV4-2,-,-,TRBJ1-1,CASSGGAAEGNTEAFF,TGTGCCAGCAGCGGAGGGGCAGCTGAAGGTAATACTGAAGCTTTCTTT
TRBV4-3,-,-,TRBJ2-3,CASSQDRTLMSYSTDTQYF,TGCGCCAGCAGCCAAGATCGGACATTAATGAGTTATAGCACAGATACGCAGTATTTT
TRBV11-2,-,-,TRBJ2-1,CASSLHRPGAHYNEQFF,TGTGCCAGCAGCTTACACAGACCGGGGGCCCATTACAATGAGCAGTTCTTC
TRBV27,-,-,TRBJ2-2,CASNRNSNTGELFF,TGTGCCAGCAATCGGAACTCGAACACCGGGGAGCTGTTTTTT
TRBV28,-,-,TRBJ1-2,CASSLCDRSRGYGYTF,TGTGCCAGCAGTTTATGCGACAGGTCCCGGGGGTATGGCTACACCTTC
TRBV14,-,-,TRBJ1-2,CASSQDLIIRDNNYGYTF,TGTGCCAGCAGCCAAGATCTGATTATCCGGGACAACAACTATGGCTACACCTTC
TRBV29-1,-,-,TRBJ1-2,CSVERTTYGYTF,TGCAGCGTTGAAAGGACAACCTATGGCTACACCTTC
TRBV27,-,TRBD2,TRBJ2-1,CASSFPFRGGLYNEQFF,TGTGCCAGCAGTTTCCCCTTCCGGGGGGGACTTTACAATGAGCAGTTCTTC
TRBV6-1,-,TRBD2,TRBJ2-1,CASSETSGGFRDEQFF,TGTGCCAGCAGTGAAACTAGCGGGGGATTTCGGGATGAGCAGTTCTTC
TRBV4-2,few,TRBD1,TRBJ2-7,CASSQVKGGGEQYF,TGTGCCAGCAGCCAAGTTAAAGGGGGCGGCGAGCAGTACTTC
TRBV7-2,-,-,TRBJ1-3,CASSLGEISGNTIYF,TGTGCCAGCAGCTTAGGAGAAATCTCTGGAAACACCATATATTTT
TRBV11-1,-,TRBD1,TRBJ2-5,CASSPLGRGPQETQYF,TGTGCCAGCAGCCCATTGGGCAGGGGGCCTCAAGAGACCCAGTACTTC
TRBV13,-,-,TRBJ1-5,CASSNDSGNQPQHF,TGTGCCAGCAGCAACGACTCGGGTAATCAGCCCCAGCATTTT
TRBV4-2,-,TRBD1,TRBJ1-4,CASSQRENRGLEKLFF,TGTGCCAGCAGCCAAAGGGAGAACAGGGGGCTTGAAAAACTGTTTTTT
TRBV4-3,-,-,TRBJ2-7,CASSQDPGGGNYEQYF,TGCGCCAGCAGCCAAGACCCAGGGGGGGGCAATTACGAGCAGTACTTC